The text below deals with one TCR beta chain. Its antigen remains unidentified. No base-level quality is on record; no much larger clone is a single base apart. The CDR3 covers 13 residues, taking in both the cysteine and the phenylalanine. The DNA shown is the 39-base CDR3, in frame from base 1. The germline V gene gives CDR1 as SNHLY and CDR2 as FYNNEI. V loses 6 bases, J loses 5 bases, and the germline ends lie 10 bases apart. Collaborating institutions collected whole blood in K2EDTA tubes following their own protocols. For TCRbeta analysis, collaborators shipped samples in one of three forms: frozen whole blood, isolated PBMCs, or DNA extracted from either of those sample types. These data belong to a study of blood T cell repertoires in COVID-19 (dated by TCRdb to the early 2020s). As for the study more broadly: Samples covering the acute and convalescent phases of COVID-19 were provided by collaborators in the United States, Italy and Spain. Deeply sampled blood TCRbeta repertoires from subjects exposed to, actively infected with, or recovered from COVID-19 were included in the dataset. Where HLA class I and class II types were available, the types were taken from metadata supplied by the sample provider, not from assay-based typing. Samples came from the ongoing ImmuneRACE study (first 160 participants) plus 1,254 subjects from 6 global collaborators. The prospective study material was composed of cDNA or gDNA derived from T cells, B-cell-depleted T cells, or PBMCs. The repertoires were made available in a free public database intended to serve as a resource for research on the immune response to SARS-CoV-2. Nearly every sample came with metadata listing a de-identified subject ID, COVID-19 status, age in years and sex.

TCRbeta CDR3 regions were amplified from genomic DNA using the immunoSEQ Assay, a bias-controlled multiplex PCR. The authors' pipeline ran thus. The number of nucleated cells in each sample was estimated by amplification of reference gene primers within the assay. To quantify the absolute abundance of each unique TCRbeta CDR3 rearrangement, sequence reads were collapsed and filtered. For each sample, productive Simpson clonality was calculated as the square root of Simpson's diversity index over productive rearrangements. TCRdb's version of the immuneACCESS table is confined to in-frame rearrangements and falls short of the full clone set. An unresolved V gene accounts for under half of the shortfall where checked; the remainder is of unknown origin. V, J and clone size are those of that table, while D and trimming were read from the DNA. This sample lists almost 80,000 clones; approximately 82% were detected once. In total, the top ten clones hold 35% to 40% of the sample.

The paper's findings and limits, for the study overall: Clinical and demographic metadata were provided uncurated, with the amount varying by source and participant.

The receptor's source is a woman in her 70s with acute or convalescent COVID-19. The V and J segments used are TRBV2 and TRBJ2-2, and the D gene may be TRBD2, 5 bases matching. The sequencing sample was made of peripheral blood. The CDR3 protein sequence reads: CASSDTRTGELFF. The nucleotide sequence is TGTGCCAGCAGCGATACTAGGACCGGGGAGCTGTTTTTT.